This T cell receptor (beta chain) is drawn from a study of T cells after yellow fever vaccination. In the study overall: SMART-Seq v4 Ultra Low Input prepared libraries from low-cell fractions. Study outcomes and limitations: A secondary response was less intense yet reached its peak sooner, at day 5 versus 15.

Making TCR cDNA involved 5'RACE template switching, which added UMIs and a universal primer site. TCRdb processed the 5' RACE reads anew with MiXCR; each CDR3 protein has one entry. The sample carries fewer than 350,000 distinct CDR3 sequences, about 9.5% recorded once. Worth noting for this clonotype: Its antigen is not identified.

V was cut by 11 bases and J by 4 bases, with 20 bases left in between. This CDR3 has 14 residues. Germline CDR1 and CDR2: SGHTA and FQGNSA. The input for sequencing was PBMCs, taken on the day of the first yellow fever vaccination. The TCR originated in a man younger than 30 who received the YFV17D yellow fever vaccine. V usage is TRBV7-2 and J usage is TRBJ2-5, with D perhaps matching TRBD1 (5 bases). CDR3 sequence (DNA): TGTGCCCTGGCTGGACAAAACTCTCCAGAGACCCAGTACTTC. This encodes CALAGQNSPETQYF.